This TCR beta chain was sequenced for a study of post-analysis software for immune sequencing data. Study-level results: Under the F measure, samples that were prepared in one batch clustered strongly together. Normalized Chao1 diversity was significantly reduced in patients versus controls. When patients were compared with controls, five TRBV segments were more frequent, TRBV5-6, TRBV5-1 and TRBV20-1 among them.

Germline V gene lookup returns CDR1 LGHDT and CDR2 YNNKEL (reference sequence). V was pared by 0 bases and J by 1 base, with 15 bases between. The CDR3 contains 17 residues. The TCR beta cDNA libraries carried unique molecular identifiers. cDNA molecules numbering roughly 0.5 million came from around 1 to 10 million T cells. Each CDR3 protein is one row after TCRdb ran MiXCR on the PCR reads. The sample has around 770,000 distinct CDR3 sequences; approximately 44% are singletons. Concerning this clonotype: Its antigen is as yet unknown.

Material: blood. This TCR derives from a girl aged 10-17 years with multiple sclerosis. V and J are TRBV3-1 and TRBJ2-5; D perhaps matches TRBD2 (6 bases). CDR3 amino acids: CASSQEFFLTSQETQYF. The CDR3 nucleotides are TGTGCCAGCAGCCAAGAGTTTTTCTTGACTAGCCAAGAGACCCAGTACTTC.